This T cell receptor beta chain was recovered during a study of immune aging and cytomegalovirus after organ transplant (dated by TCRdb to 2020 to 2023). Background for the entire study: Every transplant recipient was given three-drug immunosuppression consisting of prednisone, tacrolimus, and mycophenolate.

What this sample's time point label stands for: five sample-tagged time points from pre-transplant (day -1) to day 368 post-transplant, pooled. Thawed PBMC were stimulated with a CMV IE-1 overlapping peptide library for over 9 hours, with no transport inhibitors added. After thawing, cells were rested overnight and were then stimulated in R10 medium with CD28/CD49d costimulation. The IE-1 peptide library was made up of 15-amino-acid peptides with 11-amino-acid overlaps. Each time point was barcoded using BD Single-Cell Multiplexing Kit Sample Tags, after which the barcoded samples were pooled and stained with oligo-conjugated anti-CD45RA plus sorting antibodies. A BD FACSAria III was used to sort CMV-responsive CD8+CD137+ and CD4+CD154+ T cells at 4-way purity. Blood samples were drawn into EDTA vacutainers and processed by Ficoll gradient within 1-24 hours. Study-wide findings and limitations: TEMRA cells made up a larger share of large clones, and the seven largest clones (around 1,900 cells) gained aged and TEMRA cells while losing TCM cells. Aged-phenotype cells increased post-transplant regardless of clone size, earlier in large clones (days 200-264) than small clones, following viremia. Because CD57 was not measured in the sequencing data, a conservative gene-based aging definition was used instead.

Libraries were made using single-cell sequencing. The sequencing machine was an Illumina NovaSeq 6000. The BD Rhapsody Targeted mRNA and AbSeq Reagent Kit, in a microwell format, was used for cell capture and library preparation. Libraries covered TCR, sample tags, AbSeq, and targeted mRNA from the Human T-Cell Expression Panel plus custom TOX and TOX2 primers. Sequencing of the libraries was performed on an Illumina NovaSeq. On the authors' methods: The analysis covered about 10,000 cells in total, of which over 7,000 were CD8 T cells and 4494 were CD8 T cells with an identifiable TCR CDR3. Raw data were processed with the BD Rhapsody Targeted Analysis Pipeline with V(D)J processing on the Seven Bridges Genomics platform. Quality control, Sample Tag demultiplexing with Lex-BDSMK, clone identification with VDJ Explorer, and Seurat clustering were all done in SeqGeq 1.6.0. A clone was considered non-expanded if it made up <1% of CD8 T cells, and considered a clonal expansion if it made up >2.5% of the sample. In TCRdb, the public reads were trimmed at Q25 with fastp and aligned with MiXCR, with productive beta chains retained. Rows matching on CDR3 protein sequence are summarized as one entry with the most common DNA and genes. These V and J calls are TCRdb output, not the study's own analysis. The sample table contains more than 20,000 distinct CDR3 sequences; only one count was recorded for around 34% of them. Less than 30% of the sample belongs to the ten largest clones.

This clonotype was recorded a few times. Its antigen is unknown. One base away there is no much larger clone; base qualities are not given. The CDR3 contains 14 residues, cysteine and phenylalanine counted. Of the read, only the CDR3 DNA is kept; its 42 bases are in frame from base 1. The junction carries 6 bases between V and J, which are trimmed by 2 bases and 0 bases respectively. Looking up the germline V gene yields CDR1 SNHLY and CDR2 FYNNEI. This sequence uses TRBV2 and TRBJ2-3; the D gene is unclear. The material sequenced was CMV peptide-activated CD4+ and CD8+ T cells sorted from blood, taken at five time points, pooled. Sample cell subset or site, as interpreted from the label and publication: sorted CD8+CD137+ and CD4+CD154+ T cells after 11 to 13 h CMV IE-1 peptide stimulation. The TCR originated in a female donor who had a heart transplant and CMV viremia. CDR3 loop: CASSELSSTDTQYF. Read as DNA, the sequence is TGTGCCAGCAGTGAATTGAGCAGCACAGATACGCAGTATTTT.